This section outlines one TCR beta chain sequence together with its context. Its target is not known. Clones were read by immunoSEQ multiplex PCR, and TCRdb kept only the in-frame ones, dropping some. The profile shows roughly 2 million clones, roughly 94% of them singletons. This entry comes from a study of shared clonotypes between healthy human individuals. Findings and caveats of the study: Some naive CD4 clonotypes, 4.5% to 5.5%, turned up in common across a few donors.

The CDR3 sequence is 16 residues long. The germline V gene encodes CDR1 SEHNR and CDR2 FQNEAQ (reference sequence). V lost 0 bases to trimming and J lost 5 bases, with 14 bases between them. Selected positively for CCR7 and CD45RO-negative, naive CD8 cells excluded terminally differentiated effector memory CD45RA+ cells. The sequencing input was naive CD8+ T cells sorted from blood. V and J are TRBV7-9 and TRBJ2-1, with D possibly matching TRBD2 (6 bases). The sequence came from a man in his late teens or twenties in good health. In DNA form, the CDR3 reads TGTGCCAGCAGCTTAGCGCGGGGTAGCGGTCACAATGAGCAGTTCTTC. Translation: CASSLARGSGHNEQFF. The variable domain in full, completed from reference TRBV7-9 and TRBJ2-1, reads DTGVSQNPRHKITKRGQNVTFRCDPISEHNRLYWYRQTLGQGPEFLTYFQNEAQLEKSRLLSDRFSAERPKGSFSTLEIQRTEQGDSAMYLCASSLARGSGHNEQFFGPGTRLTVL.